This TCR beta chain stems from a study of blood T cell repertoires in COVID-19. Original handling: The assay estimated nucleated cells by amplifying reference gene primers. Profiling relied on immunoSEQ multiplex PCR, and the TCRdb table lists in-frame clones only, not all of them. V, J and clone size reflect that table, while D and trimming were determined from the DNA. Among roughly 410,000 clones listed, about 90% were seen once. This CDR3 is 18 amino acids long. The junction had 17 bases not matched to a gene; V was cut back by 4 bases and J by 8 bases. From germline, CDR1 is SGHTS and CDR2 YDEGEE.

This rearrangement joins TRBV5-8 to TRBJ2-1; TRBD2 matches 11 bases. The clonotype originates from a middle-aged man with acute or convalescent COVID-19. Sequences were obtained from peripheral blood. The CDR3: CASSRATISGGAEYEQFF. The CDR3 DNA follows: TGTGCCAGCAGCCGCGCTACGATTAGCGGGGGGGCCGAGTATGAGCAGTTCTTC.